The 27 T cell receptor beta chains below come from one sample, sequenced in a study of T cell responses to AZD1222 COVID-19 vaccine. Data came from immunoSEQ multiplex PCR; TCRdb stores just in-frame clones and leaves some out. The table shows 110,000 to 150,000 clones, with 85% to 95% occurring only once. The starting material was peripheral blood, obtained on day 0 of AZD1222 vaccination. Source of these receptors: an adult in good health.

The CDR3 here is CASSFRWGSEAFF. The CDR3 DNA follows: TGTGCCAGCAGCTTCCGTTGGGGGTCTGAAGCTTTCTTT. This chain connects TRBV7-8 to TRBJ1-1; D perhaps matches TRBD1 (5 bases). CDR3 length: 13 residues. The V end lost 3 bases, the J end lost 6 bases, and 11 bases lay between the germline ends. Germline V gives CDR1 SGHVS, CDR2 FQNEAQ.

This clone is a singleton in its sample. The J gene is TRBJ2-1, the V gene TRBV5-1; D might be TRBD2 (7 bases). From germline, CDR1 is SGHRS and CDR2 YFSETQ. V was clipped by 0 bases and J by 3 bases, with 13 bases between them. The CDR3 is made up of 16 amino acids. CDR3: CASSLGGGAVYNEQFF. The CDR3 DNA is TGCGCCAGCAGCTTGGGTGGGGGGGCCGTCTACAATGAGCAGTTCTTC.

The chain has TRBV12-3 or TRBV12-4 and TRBJ2-7, with TRBD1 as a possible D gene (6 bases). V was trimmed by 4 bases and J by 9 bases, leaving 16 bases between them. The CDR3 is 13 amino acids. The CDR3 sequence: CASSSLGATAQYF. The CDR3 nucleotides are TGTGCCAGCAGTTCTCTGGGGGCGACGGCGCAGTACTTC.

This clone appeared once. This chain joins TRBV13 and TRBJ2-3; the D is unclear. The CDR3 extends over 11 amino acids. Germline assignment: CDR1 PRHDT and CDR2 FYEKMQ (reference sequence). The V gene lost 4 bases and the J gene lost 2 bases, with 1 base spanning the gap. The CDR3 is CASSSTDTQYF. CDR3 sequence (DNA): TGTGCCAGCAGCTCCACAGATACGCAGTATTTT.

This clone was found once. V is TRBV9 and J is TRBJ2-5; the D gene is possibly TRBD1 (6 bases). Germline V gene data show CDR1 as SGDLS and CDR2 as YYNGEE. The CDR3 has 15 amino acids. Trimming pared 0 bases from V and 2 bases from J, leaving 11 bases between. The CDR3 DNA follows: TGTGCCAGCAGCGTAGCTACAGGGCCTCAAGAGACCCAGTACTTC. This sequence encodes CASSVATGPQETQYF.

The genes are TRBV3-1 (or the pseudogene TRBV3-2) and TRBJ1-3, with D perhaps TRBD1 (5 bases). This CDR3 has 15 amino acids. Germline values: CDR1 LGHDT, CDR2 YNNKEL (reference sequence). V gave up 3 bases and J gave up 0 bases, with 9 bases separating them. The CDR3 sequence is CASSQRQISGNTIYF. CDR3 in DNA: TGTGCCAGCAGCCAGCGACAGATCTCTGGAAACACCATATATTTT.

This rearrangement joins TRBV19 to TRBJ1-1; weak D call: TRBD1 (6 bases). The CDR3 consists of 13 residues. Looked up from germline, CDR1 is LNHDA and CDR2 is SQIVND (reference sequence). V lost 11 bases and J lost 4, with 17 bases in between. In nucleotides, the CDR3 is TGTGCCGTCGAACAGGGAGGTGGCACTGAAGCTTTCTTT. Its protein product is CAVEQGGGTEAFF.

This clone appeared once. The chain recombines TRBV15 with TRBJ1-5, with D hard to call. The CDR3 runs to 17 residues. Germline-derived CDR1 and CDR2 are LNHNV and YYDKDF (reference sequence). Deletions cut 1 base from V and 0 bases from J, with 13 bases between. The CDR3 DNA follows: TGTGCCACCAGCAGAGGTGGACGTCTCCATAGCAATCAGCCCCAGCATTTT. This encodes CATSRGGRLHSNQPQHF.

This chain joins TRBV2 and TRBJ1-4; possible D gene TRBD1, 5 bases. The V end lost 6 bases, the J end lost 4 bases, and 15 bases lay between the germline ends. CDR1 is SNHLY, CDR2 FYNNEI, per germline. There are 15 residues in the CDR3. The CDR3 nucleotides are TGTGCCAGCAGAACGGCTCGGGGGATTAATGAAAAACTGTTTTTT. It yields the protein CASRTARGINEKLFF.

J is TRBJ1-2 and V is TRBV18; 9 bases are shared with TRBD1. This CDR3 is built from 14 residues. Trimming removed 5 bases from V and 4 bases from J; junction bases left unmatched: 5. The germline gives CDR1 KGHSH, CDR2 LQKENI. CDR3 sequence: CASSWDRDGYGYTF. CDR3 nucleotides: TGTGCCAGCTCATGGGACAGGGACGGCTATGGCTACACCTTC. Based on the CDR3 plus reference TRBV18 and TRBJ1-2, the full variable domain is NAGVMQNPRHLVRRRGQEARLRCSPMKGHSHVYWYRQLPEEGLKFMVYLQKENIIDESGMPKERFSAEFPKEGPSILRIQQVVRGDSAAYFCASSWDRDGYGYTFGSGTRLTVV.

The chain employs TRBV27 and TRBJ2-5; unclear D gene. The length of the CDR3 is 15 residues. The V and J ends lost 5 bases and 1 base respectively, with 14 bases between them. Germline values: CDR1 MNHEY, CDR2 SMNVEV (reference sequence). The CDR3 loop is CASSPTSWPQETQYF. CDR3 coding DNA: TGTGCCAGCAGTCCCACCTCGTGGCCCCAAGAGACCCAGTACTTC.

The table lists this clone with a count of one. The chain employs TRBV29-1 and TRBJ1-3; no clear D. CDR3 size: 12 residues. Germline V lookup: CDR1 SQVTM, CDR2 ANQGSEA. The ends were cut back, 4 bases at V and 1 base at J, with 5 bases in the middle. The CDR3 region has the DNA TGCAGCGTTGTTGTGTCTGGAAACACCATATATTTT. Its protein product is CSVVVSGNTIYF.

This chain uses TRBV9 with TRBJ1-1; D is unclear. Trimming took 3 bases from V and 1 from J, leaving 7 bases between them. Germline CDR1 and CDR2: SGDLS and YYNGEE. CDR3 size: 13 residues. The CDR3 here is CASSEGGNTEAFF. CDR3 sequence (DNA): TGTGCCAGCAGCGAGGGTGGGAACACTGAAGCTTTCTTT.

This clone has a single count. The V gene is TRBV21-1, the J gene TRBJ1-5; the table's TRBD1 call for D was not verified on the DNA. TRBV21-1 counts as a pseudogene. This CDR3 contains 16 residues. Here the CDR3 reads CASSLIQDRINQPQHF. CDR3 DNA sequence: TGTGCCAGCAGCTTGATTCAGGACAGGATAAATCAGCCCCAGCATTTT.

The chain uses TRBV6-5 and TRBJ2-2, with 7 bases fitting TRBD1. Germline lookup yields CDR1 MNHEY and CDR2 SVGAGI. The V and J ends lost 7 bases and 2 bases, in that order; junction bases with no gene match: 7. The CDR3 consists of 15 residues. The CDR3 region is CASTATGSNTGELFF. CDR3 nucleotide sequence: TGTGCCAGCACCGCGACAGGGAGCAACACCGGGGAGCTGTTTTTT.

V usage is TRBV11-2 and J usage is TRBJ2-7, with D unresolved. CDR1 and CDR2 (germline): SGHAT, FQNNGV. The CDR3 consists of 14 residues. Trimming shortened V by 0 bases and J by 0 bases, and 6 bases separated the two germline ends. In nucleotides, the CDR3 is TGTGCCAGCAGCTTAGATGTTACCTCCTACGAGCAGTACTTC. Protein: CASSLDVTSYEQYF. The whole variable domain, filled in from reference TRBV11-2 and TRBJ2-7, reads EAGVAQSPRYKIIEKRQSVAFWCNPISGHATLYWYQQILGQGPKLLIQFQNNGVVDDSQLPKDRFSAERLKGVDSTLKIQPAKLEDSAVYLCASSLDVTSYEQYFGPGTRLTVT.

This sequence joins TRBV7-6 and TRBJ2-7, with D possibly TRBD2 on 7 matching bases. The V end lost 1 base, the J end lost 2 bases, and 12 bases lay between the germline ends. The CDR3 has 15 residues. The V gene's germline CDR1 is SGHVS and CDR2 FNYEAQ. CDR3 loop: CASSLGLGGAYEQYF. For the CDR3, the DNA is TGTGCCAGCAGCTTAGGTCTAGGGGGGGCCTACGAGCAGTACTTC.

This clone showed up just once. The chain links TRBV10-3 to TRBJ1-4, with TRBD1 matching 7 bases. V shed 10 bases, J shed 8 bases, and the junction held 10 bases outside the gene matches. The CDR3 runs 13 residues. Germline CDR1 and CDR2: ENHRY and SYGVKD. The DNA of the CDR3 is TGTGCCACCCAGGACAGGCCAAAGGAAAAACTGTTTTTT. Translating gives CATQDRPKEKLFF.

As DNA, the CDR3 is TGCGCCAGGACAGTCAATCAGCCCCAGCATTTT. As protein: CARTVNQPQHF. The genes are TRBV10-1 and TRBJ1-5, with D possibly TRBD1 on 5 matching bases. The CDR3 spans 11 residues. V lost 9 bases and J lost 3, with 6 bases in between. Germline V CDR1 and CDR2: WNHNN, SYGVQD (reference sequence).

The chain couples TRBV21-1 to TRBJ1-3; the table's D call, TRBD1, has no DNA check behind it. TRBV21-1 corresponds to a pseudogene. The CDR3 totals 15 residues. CDR3 protein: CASHPTRGSGNTIYF. CDR3 bases: TGTGCCAGCCACCCGACAAGGGGTTCTGGAAACACCATATATTTT.

The V call is TRBV27, the J call TRBJ1-6; D gene unclear. The CDR3 runs 16 residues. The V gene's germline CDR1 is MNHEY and CDR2 SMNVEV (reference sequence). Trimming pared 4 bases from V and 9 bases from J, leaving 19 bases between. CDR3 in DNA: TGTGCCAGCAGTTCCACTAGCCGGGAGACCGGTTCACCCCTCCACTTT. This translates into CASSSTSRETGSPLHF.

The chain has TRBV28 and TRBJ1-3, with D maybe TRBD1 (5 bases). This CDR3 comprises 17 residues. Trimming removed 5 bases at V and 0 bases at J, with 17 bases between. Germline loops: CDR1 MDHEN, CDR2 SYDVKM. CDR3 sequence: CASSGGGRGHSGNTIYF. The CDR3, as DNA: TGTGCCAGCAGTGGGGGTGGAAGGGGTCACTCTGGAAACACCATATATTTT.

This chain uses TRBV6-5 with TRBJ1-3, with D unclear. Trimming removed 0 bases at V and 2 bases at J, with 11 bases between. The CDR3 is 16 residues long. Germline V gene data show CDR1 as MNHEY and CDR2 as SVGAGI. The CDR3 DNA reads as TGTGCCAGCAGTTACTCGGCGCTTGGGGCTGGAAACACCATATATTTT. Translating gives CASSYSALGAGNTIYF.

The genes are TRBV6-5 and TRBJ1-2, with 7 nucleotides matching TRBD1. The CDR3 is 15 residues long. Per the germline V gene, CDR1 is MNHEY and CDR2 is SVGAGI. Losses at the gene ends were 5 bases for V and 6 bases for J; bases not matched to a gene: 12. CDR3 bases: TGTGCCAGCAGTCCAGGGGGGGGGCGCTGGGATGGCTACACCTTC. Translating gives CASSPGGGRWDGYTF.

This chain links TRBV5-1 with TRBJ1-1; tentative D call: TRBD1 (5 bases). V was clipped by 1 base and J by 5 bases, with 9 bases between them. The CDR3 contains 13 residues. Looked up from germline, CDR1 is SGHRS and CDR2 is YFSETQ. In DNA form, the CDR3 reads TGCGCCAGCAGCTTGACAGGAACAACTGAAGCTTTCTTT. Translating it yields CASSLTGTTEAFF.

The rearrangement links TRBV7-9 to TRBJ2-2; the match to TRBD1 covers 9 bases. CDR3 size: 15 residues. V was clipped by 5 bases and J by 3 bases; unmatched bases: 4. Germline-derived CDR1 and CDR2 are SEHNR and FQNEAQ (reference sequence). CDR3 in DNA: TGTGCCAGCAGCCGGGGACAGGGTGACACCGGGGAGCTGTTTTTT. Protein product: CASSRGQGDTGELFF.

The chain employs TRBV4-1 and TRBJ1-1; no clear D. The germline V gene has CDR1 MGHRA and CDR2 YSYEKL. This CDR3 has 12 residues. Trimming stripped 1 base from V and 8 bases from J, with 8 bases between. Here the CDR3 reads CASSQGAYEAFF. CDR3 DNA: TGCGCCAGCAGCCAAGGAGCATACGAAGCTTTCTTT.